The 29 T cell receptor beta chains listed next were all sequenced from one sample in a study of cytotoxic CD8 clonotypes in ibrutinib-treated CLL. Measured with immunoSEQ multiplex PCR; TCRdb has only the in-frame clones, and not every one. Of about 200,000 clones detected, roughly 79% appear once; the ten largest clones hold 11%. Sequences were derived from PBMCs, sampled after 12 months of ibrutinib treatment. The receptors shown here come from a human donor with chronic lymphocytic leukemia.

CDR3 region: CSVEDQVPSQETQYF. The DNA of the CDR3 is TGCAGCGTTGAAGATCAAGTCCCCTCCCAAGAGACCCAGTACTTC. V usage is TRBV29-1 and J usage is TRBJ2-5, with D uncertain. The CDR3 spans 15 residues. Germline loops: CDR1 SQVTM, CDR2 ANQGSEA. Trimming took 0 bases from V and 1 from J, leaving 12 bases between them.

This clone was detected a few times. The gene calls are TRBV5-1 and TRBJ2-7, with TRBD2 matching over 7 bases. CDR1 and CDR2 from the germline V gene are SGHRS and YFSETQ. The V gene end was trimmed by 5 bases and the J gene end by 2 bases; junction bases not matched to a gene: 7. The CDR3 totals 14 residues. CDR3: CASRVERGAYEQYF. CDR3 DNA sequence: TGCGCCAGCAGGGTGGAGCGGGGTGCCTACGAGCAGTACTTC.

With regard to this clone: Sequence at one end of the junction differs from germline and may be a read error. The rearrangement links TRBV5-5 to TRBJ1-1, with 7 bases aligning to TRBD1. Looked up from germline, CDR1 is SGHKS and CDR2 is YYEKEE (reference sequence). CDR3 length: 14 amino acids. CDR3 sequence (DNA): TGTGCCAGCAGATTGGACAGGTTGAACACTGAAGCTTTCTTT. Amino acid sequence: CASRLDRLNTEAFF. Filled out from reference TRBV5-5 and TRBJ1-1, the complete variable domain reads DAGVTQSPTHLIKTRGQQVTLRCSPISGHKSVSWYQQVLGQGPQFIFQYYEKEERGRGNFPDRFSARQFPNYSSELNVNALLLGDSALYLCASRLDRLNTEAFFGQGTRLTVV.

This rearrangement joins TRBV30 to TRBJ1-6, with D hard to call. V dropped 4 bases and J dropped 9 bases, with 13 bases sitting between them. CDR1 and CDR2 (germline): GTSNPN, SVGIG (reference sequence). CDR3 length equals 13 residues. The DNA of the CDR3 is TGTGCCTGGAAATTTGTAGGGAGTTCACCCCTCCACTTT. This sequence encodes CAWKFVGSSPLHF.

This clone was counted a few times. J is TRBJ2-3 and V is TRBV2; D is uncertain. The CDR3 is 12 residues long. Trimming left V 8 bases short and J 6 bases short, with 12 bases between. Germline CDR1 SNHLY, CDR2 FYNNEI. CDR3 sequence: CASLDGLDTQYF. For the CDR3, the DNA is TGTGCCAGCCTTGACGGGTTGGATACGCAGTATTTT.

This clone has a handful of counts. The V and J genes are TRBV4-1 and TRBJ1-3, with a tentative D call TRBD1 (6 bases). V lost 3 bases and J lost 4, with 10 bases in between. Germline V lookup: CDR1 MGHRA, CDR2 YSYEKL. This CDR3 has 14 amino acids. The CDR3 region is CASSQWDKGNTIYF. CDR3 sequence (DNA): TGCGCCAGCAGCCAGTGGGACAAAGGAAACACCATATATTTT.

The genes are TRBV7-9 and TRBJ1-2; D is ambiguous. Germline V gives CDR1 SEHNR, CDR2 FQNEAQ (reference sequence). V shed 5 bases and J shed 7 bases, with 17 bases lying between them. The CDR3 runs 14 residues. The DNA for the CDR3 is TGTGCCAGCAGCCCCGGAGACGGACTGGGTGGCTACACCTTC. It is translated as CASSPGDGLGGYTF.

This chain joins TRBV5-5 and TRBJ1-1; D gene unclear. The CDR3 loop spans 14 amino acids. Germline assignment: CDR1 SGHKS and CDR2 YYEKEE (reference sequence). V gave up 3 bases and J gave up 3 bases, with 12 bases separating them. CDR3 DNA sequence: TGTGCCAGCAGCTCGGGAGCTTGGGACACTGAAGCTTTCTTT. Its translation: CASSSGAWDTEAFF.

The gene calls are TRBV11-2 and TRBJ1-5, with D unresolved. The CDR3 is made up of 14 amino acids. V lost 1 base, J lost 2 bases, and 6 bases lay in between. Germline V gene sequence: CDR1 SGHAT, CDR2 FQNNGV. The CDR3 loop is CASSLGVRNQPQHF. The CDR3 bases are TGTGCCAGCAGCTTAGGTGTGCGCAATCAGCCCCAGCATTTT.

The rearrangement joins TRBV9 to TRBJ2-7, with D hard to call. Deletions cut 4 bases from V and 6 bases from J, with 17 bases between. The CDR3 loop spans 14 amino acids. Germline V gene lookup returns CDR1 SGDLS and CDR2 YYNGEE. CDR3 coding DNA: TGTGCCAGCAGCCCAGAGACAACAACGGGCGAGCAGTACTTC. Encoded protein: CASSPETTTGEQYF.

The chain links TRBV10-3 to TRBJ1-2; the D gene is possibly TRBD1 (5 bases). This CDR3 has 15 residues. Germline-derived CDR1 and CDR2 are ENHRY and SYGVKD. V dropped 6 bases and J dropped 8 bases, with 22 bases sitting between them. The CDR3 spells CAIRDSVRGLRGYTF. The CDR3 bases are TGTGCCATCAGAGACTCCGTCCGGGGCCTCAGGGGCTACACCTTC.

The V and J genes are TRBV5-1 and TRBJ2-5; 15 nucleotides line up with TRBD2. V shed 3 bases, J shed 4 bases, and the junction held 13 bases outside the gene matches. The CDR3 extends over 19 amino acids. Looked up from germline, CDR1 is SGHRS and CDR2 is YFSETQ. As DNA, the CDR3 is TGCGCCAGCAGCTGGGGACTAGCGGGGGGCCCTACCCGCGTAGAGACCCAGTACTTC. It translates to CASSWGLAGGPTRVETQYF.

The chain couples TRBV2 to TRBJ1-1; 7 bases align to TRBD1. Germline V gives CDR1 SNHLY, CDR2 FYNNEI. The CDR3 extends over 14 amino acids. V shed 6 bases and J 1 base; nucleotides not matched to a gene: 5. CDR3 bases: TGTGCCAGCAGATCTACAGGGGCGAACACTGAAGCTTTCTTT. It specifies CASRSTGANTEAFF.

This chain uses TRBV7-9 with TRBJ1-2; D not certain. This CDR3 has 15 amino acids. CDR1 SEHNR and CDR2 FQNEAQ come from the germline V gene (reference sequence). V was pared by 0 bases and J by 7 bases, with 15 bases between. The CDR3 reads CASSLADKSPVGYTF. The CDR3 bases are TGTGCCAGCAGCTTAGCCGACAAGTCACCTGTTGGCTACACCTTC.

The chain joins TRBV28 to TRBJ2-7; no clear D. The CDR3 extends over 13 amino acids. V was pared by 6 bases and J by 3 bases, with 12 bases between. Germline V gene data show CDR1 as MDHEN and CDR2 as SYDVKM. This CDR3 reads CASSQAPYYEQYF. DNA of the CDR3: TGTGCCAGCAGCCAGGCTCCTTACTACGAGCAGTACTTC.

There are a few counts of this clone. The chain joins TRBV28 to TRBJ1-1, with D uncertain. This CDR3 region has 13 residues. Germline V CDR1 and CDR2: MDHEN, SYDVKM. Trimming shortened V by 7 bases and J by 1 base, and 10 bases separated the two germline ends. The CDR3 reads CASTGHSNTEAFF. As DNA, the CDR3 is TGTGCCAGCACTGGGCACTCGAACACTGAAGCTTTCTTT.

This clone was seen a few times. The chain couples TRBV29-1 to TRBJ2-2; no clear D. The CDR3 length is 11 residues. V was pared by 7 bases and J by 6 bases, with 9 bases between. CDR1 and CDR2 (germline): SQVTM, ANQGSEA. CDR3 residues: CSASRAGELFF. The CDR3 DNA reads TGCAGCGCCTCCCGGGCCGGGGAGCTGTTTTTT.

The chain couples TRBV10-3 to TRBJ2-5; possibly TRBD1 for D (5 bases). CDR1 is ENHRY and CDR2 is SYGVKD in the germline V gene. Trimming took 10 bases from V and 1 from J, leaving 13 bases between them. CDR3 length: 13 amino acids. The CDR3 DNA is TGTGCCACCGCACAGGATCCCCAAGAGACCCAGTACTTC. Protein product: CATAQDPQETQYF.

This sequence joins TRBV30 and TRBJ1-1; D might be TRBD1 (5 bases). CDR1 is GTSNPN, CDR2 SVGIG, per germline (reference sequence). The V and J ends lost 2 bases and 2 bases respectively, with 15 bases between them. CDR3 size: 15 residues. The CDR3 coding sequence is TGTGCCTGGAGTCCCCCTTCGACAGAAAACACTGAAGCTTTCTTT. Protein: CAWSPPSTENTEAFF.

The V gene is TRBV6-5, the J gene TRBJ1-5; a weak D match, TRBD1 (6 bases). CDR1 is MNHEY, CDR2 SVGAGI, per germline. The CDR3 is 15 amino acids. Trimming left V 0 bases short and J 4 bases short, with 10 bases between. CDR3 protein: CASSYSGAANQPQHF. The CDR3 DNA sequence: TGTGCCAGCAGTTACTCGGGGGCAGCAAATCAGCCCCAGCATTTT.

This chain connects TRBV5-4 to TRBJ1-2; TRBD1 agrees at 9 bases. The junction had 16 bases not matched to a gene; V was cut back by 5 bases and J by 2 bases. In germline, CDR1 is SGHNT, CDR2 YYREEE (reference sequence). The CDR3 spans 18 residues. The CDR3 region is CASSRGRDRAKLNYGYTF. The DNA of the CDR3 is TGTGCCAGCAGTAGAGGCAGGGACAGGGCCAAACTAAACTATGGCTACACCTTC.

This sequence joins TRBV4-1 and TRBJ1-1; D is undetermined. The V and J ends lost 8 bases and 3 bases respectively, with 13 bases between them. This CDR3 region has 13 residues. Germline CDR1 is MGHRA and CDR2 is YSYEKL. For the CDR3, the DNA is TGCGCCAGCGGGTCGACATCGGACACTGAAGCTTTCTTT. It codes for CASGSTSDTEAFF.

The chain carries TRBV5-4 and TRBJ2-1, with D possibly matching TRBD2 (5 bases). The CDR3 contains 15 residues. Germline V gene data show CDR1 as SGHNT and CDR2 as YYREEE (reference sequence). V shed 5 bases and J shed 0 bases, with 12 bases lying between them. CDR3 in DNA: TGTGCCAGCAGACAGAGGGCGGACTCCTACAATGAGCAGTTCTTC. Translating gives CASRQRADSYNEQFF.

The V gene is TRBV11-2, the J gene TRBJ2-2; weak D call: TRBD1 (5 bases). Germline V gives CDR1 SGHAT, CDR2 FQNNGV. V dropped 1 base and J dropped 4 bases, with 10 bases sitting between them. The CDR3 extends over 15 amino acids. CDR3 in amino acids: CASSLVWQGTGELFF. The DNA for the CDR3 is TGTGCCAGCAGCTTAGTATGGCAGGGCACCGGGGAGCTGTTTTTT.

This clone was counted ten times or more. This chain uses TRBV19 with TRBJ2-1, with 7 bases matching TRBD2. Germline V lookup: CDR1 LNHDA, CDR2 SQIVND (reference sequence). The ends lost 5 bases at V and 4 bases at J; junction bases unmatched: 11. CDR3 length: 16 residues. The CDR3 loop is CASSVIWGGGYNEQFF. CDR3 nucleotide sequence: TGTGCCAGTAGTGTGATCTGGGGGGGAGGGTACAATGAGCAGTTCTTC.

The count of this clone is one. CDR3 in DNA: TGTGCCAGTACGACTAGCGGGGGTGGAACCCAGTACTTC. It is translated as CASTTSGGGTQYF. The chain joins TRBV27 to TRBJ2-5, with TRBD2 matching 12 bases. Germline CDR1 reads MNHEY; CDR2 reads SMNVEV (reference sequence). This CDR3 is built from 13 residues. Germline trimming cut 9 bases from V and 8 bases from J; bases unmatched to any gene: 7.

The J gene is TRBJ2-1, the V gene TRBV9; D is possibly TRBD2 (6 bases). This CDR3 is 15 amino acids long. The V and J ends lost 5 bases and 8 bases respectively, with 20 bases between them. In germline, CDR1 is SGDLS, CDR2 YYNGEE. This CDR3 is CASSGGVTPGDEQFF. CDR3 sequence (DNA): TGTGCCAGCAGTGGCGGGGTGACACCCGGAGATGAGCAGTTCTTC.

This rearrangement joins TRBV27 to TRBJ2-3; tentative D call: TRBD2 (5 bases). CDR3 length equals 14 residues. Trimming pared 3 bases from V and 14 bases from J, leaving 21 bases between. Per germline, CDR1 MNHEY and CDR2 SMNVEV (reference sequence). The CDR3 spells CASSFKGAGEGRYF. The CDR3 region has the DNA TGTGCCAGCAGTTTTAAGGGCGCCGGGGAAGGTCGGTATTTT.

V is TRBV7-9 and J is TRBJ2-7; the D is unclear. Germline V gene lookup returns CDR1 SEHNR and CDR2 FQNEAQ (reference sequence). V lost 2 bases and J lost 3, with 5 bases in between. The length of the CDR3 is 12 residues. CDR3 region: CASSLWSYEQYF. Written as DNA, the CDR3 is TGTGCCAGCAGCTTATGGAGCTACGAGCAGTACTTC.